This T cell receptor (beta chain) is drawn from a study of cytomegalovirus exposure and HLA in healthy donors. For the study at large: There were nearly 120 million unique TCR beta sequences, drawn from approximately 180 million T cells, in an earlier analysis. Study-wide points: Per a prior analysis, the majority of TCR beta V segments were productive roughly 90% or roughly 30% of the time.

V was pared by 3 bases and J by 8 bases, with 5 bases of the junction left unmatched. CDR3 length: 14 amino acids. Germline CDR1 is SGDLS and CDR2 is YYNGEE. As regards this clone: Its specificity is unknown.

The primer mix had 60 Vbeta and 13 Jbeta primers. Method: immunoSEQ multiplex PCR; TCRdb's copy keeps in-frame clones and lacks some. The data contain roughly 150,000 clones, roughly 80% of them singletons. J is TRBJ1-2 and V is TRBV9; TRBD1 agrees at 12 bases. The origin of this receptor is a man younger than 35 in good health and CMV-seropositive. The sequencing input was PBMCs. CDR3 in DNA: TGTGCCAGCAGCGAGGGGACAGGGGGCCGGGGCTACACCTTC. Protein sequence: CASSEGTGGRGYTF.